This paragraph reports one T cell receptor beta chain. MiXCR was run by TCRdb on the 5' RACE reads, yielding one entry per CDR3 protein. The data hold approximately 620,000 distinct CDR3 sequences, with around 8.6% observed a single time. The data are from a study of identical twins. This CDR3 comprises 17 residues. Looked up from germline, CDR1 is SEHNR and CDR2 is FQNEAQ (reference sequence). The J segment lost 2 bases and the V segment lost 4 bases, leaving 5 bases of the junction unmatched. This same sample was also part of a study on yellow fever vaccine responses in identical twins.

The TCR originated in a woman under 30 in good health. The V call is TRBV7-9, the J call TRBJ2-5; the match to TRBD2 covers 15 bases. The source material was PBMCs. As DNA, the CDR3 is TGTGCCAGCAGCTGGGGACTAGCGGGGGGTAGGCAAGAGACCCAGTACTTC. Its protein product is CASSWGLAGGRQETQYF.